This T cell receptor beta chain was profiled in a study of T cell repertoires in cytomegalovirus infection. The CDR3 is made up of 16 amino acids. J gave up 3 bases and V 2 bases, and 6 bases lay outside the gene matches. The germline gives CDR1 SNHLY, CDR2 FYNNEI. This clonotype occurred many times. As yet, its antigen is unknown. Points from the study as a whole: In two of eight donors, the top clonotype was HLA-C-restricted CMV-specific.

A single record per CDR3 protein comes from TCRdb applying MiXCR to the reads. The table includes some 200,000 distinct CDR3 sequences, about 21% detected once. This TCR came from a human donor in good health (CMV status not recorded). Some clones in this sample may be carry-over from other donors' samples. This rearrangement joins TRBV2 to TRBJ2-7; 11 bases are a match to TRBD2. Sequenced sample: PBMCs. This CDR3 reads CASSELGTSGSYEQYF. CDR3 nucleotide sequence: TGTGCCAGCAGTGAACTCGGTACTAGCGGGAGCTACGAGCAGTACTTC.